This entry describes one T cell receptor beta chain. As yet, its antigen is unknown. HLA-DR+ Treg cells made up the iaTreg subset. Patients had median age roughly 11 years, range roughly 2.2-22.9. The entry originates in a study of synovial regulatory T cells in juvenile arthritis. Germline V gene data show CDR1 as SGHDT and CDR2 as YYEEEE. The length of the CDR3 is 12 residues. No DNA is given. TCRdb keeps only in-frame clones here, not all; method: immunoSEQ multiplex PCR. This table lists 9,500 to 10,000 clones. Study-wide results and caveats: TCR diversity was lower in inflammation-associated blood Treg cells than in other blood Treg cells. Largely private between patients, iaTreg TCR repertoires showed partial overlap with synovial Teff and blood CPL repertoires.

This sequence was found in a donor aged 2-30 years with juvenile idiopathic arthritis. The material sequenced was Treg cells from blood. Sample subset: HLA-DR+ inflammation-associated blood Treg cells. The chain couples TRBV5-6 to TRBJ2-1; TCRdb calls TRBD2, which cannot be checked without DNA. The CDR3 loop is CASSLALEEQFF. Variable domain in full (rest from reference TRBV5-6 and TRBJ2-1): DAGVTQSPTHLIKTRGQQVTLRCSPKSGHDTVSWYQQALGQGPQFIFQYYEEEERQRGNFPDRFSGHQFPNYSSELNVNALLLGDSALYLCASSLALEEQFFGPGTRLTVL.